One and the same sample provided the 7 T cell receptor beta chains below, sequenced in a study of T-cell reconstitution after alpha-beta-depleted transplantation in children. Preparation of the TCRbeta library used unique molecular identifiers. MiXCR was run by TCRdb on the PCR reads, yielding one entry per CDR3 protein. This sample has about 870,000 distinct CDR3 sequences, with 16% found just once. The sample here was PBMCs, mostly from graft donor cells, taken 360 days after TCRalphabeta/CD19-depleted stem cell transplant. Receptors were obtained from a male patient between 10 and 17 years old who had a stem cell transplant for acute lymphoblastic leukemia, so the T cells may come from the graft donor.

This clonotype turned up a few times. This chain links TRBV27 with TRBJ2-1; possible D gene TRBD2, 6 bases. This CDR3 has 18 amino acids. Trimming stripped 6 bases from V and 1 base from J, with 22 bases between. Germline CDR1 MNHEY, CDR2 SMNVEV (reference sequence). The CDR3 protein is CASRDYSMRLASYNEQFF. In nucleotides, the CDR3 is TGTGCCAGCAGGGACTACTCGATGAGGTTAGCTTCCTACAATGAGCAGTTCTTC.

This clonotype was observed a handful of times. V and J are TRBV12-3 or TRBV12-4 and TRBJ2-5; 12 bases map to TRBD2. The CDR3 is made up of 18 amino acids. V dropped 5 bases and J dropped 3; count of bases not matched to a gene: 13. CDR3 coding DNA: TGTGCCAGCAGTCCCGTACGACTAGCGGGGGAAGATAAAGAGACCCAGTACTTC. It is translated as CASSPVRLAGEDKETQYF.

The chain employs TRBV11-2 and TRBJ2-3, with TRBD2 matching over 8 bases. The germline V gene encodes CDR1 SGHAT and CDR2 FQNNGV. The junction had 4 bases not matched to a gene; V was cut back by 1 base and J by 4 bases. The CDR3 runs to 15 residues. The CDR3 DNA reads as TGTGCCAGCAGCTTAGGAGGGACTAGAGCAGATACGCAGTATTTT. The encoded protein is CASSLGGTRADTQYF. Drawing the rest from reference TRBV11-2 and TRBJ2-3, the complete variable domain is EAGVAQSPRYKIIEKRQSVAFWCNPISGHATLYWYQQILGQGPKLLIQFQNNGVVDDSQLPKDRFSAERLKGVDSTLKIQPAKLEDSAVYLCASSLGGTRADTQYFGPGTRLTVL.

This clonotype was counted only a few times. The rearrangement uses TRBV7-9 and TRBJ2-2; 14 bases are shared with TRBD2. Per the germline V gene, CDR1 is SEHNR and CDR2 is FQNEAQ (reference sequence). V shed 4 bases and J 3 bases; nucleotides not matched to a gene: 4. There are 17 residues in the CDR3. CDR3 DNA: TGTGCCAGCAGCTCGGGACTAGCGGGAGTTTACACCGGGGAGCTGTTTTTT. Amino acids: CASSSGLAGVYTGELFF.

The CDR3 DNA reads TGTGCCAGCAGCAGTTGGGGGGGAGGCCCCGACAATGAGCAGTTCTTC. This gives the protein CASSSWGGGPDNEQFF. The chain is built from TRBV7-6 and TRBJ2-1, with TRBD2 matching 7 bases. J gave up 5 bases and V 5 bases, and 12 bases lay outside the gene matches. The germline V gene encodes CDR1 SGHVS and CDR2 FNYEAQ. The length of the CDR3 is 16 residues.

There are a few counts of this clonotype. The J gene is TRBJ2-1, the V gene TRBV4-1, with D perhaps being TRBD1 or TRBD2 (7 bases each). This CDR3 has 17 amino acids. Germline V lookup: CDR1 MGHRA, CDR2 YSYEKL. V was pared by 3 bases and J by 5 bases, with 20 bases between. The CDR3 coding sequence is TGCGCCAGCAGCCATCCAGGGGGAGCGGGACCGAACAATGAGCAGTTCTTC. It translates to CASSHPGGAGPNNEQFF.

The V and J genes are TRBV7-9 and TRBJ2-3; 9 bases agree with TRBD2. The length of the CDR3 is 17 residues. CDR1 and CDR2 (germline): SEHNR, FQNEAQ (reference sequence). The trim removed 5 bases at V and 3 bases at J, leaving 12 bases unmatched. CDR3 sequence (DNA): TGTGCCAGCAGCCCCTGGGTAGCGGGAGTGGTGACAGATACGCAGTATTTT. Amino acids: CASSPWVAGVVTDTQYF.